The entry that follows covers one T cell receptor (beta chain) sequence. No antigen is known for it. This entry comes from a study of cytomegalovirus exposure and HLA in healthy donors. Overall study findings and caveats: A later analysis associated some 16,000 TCR beta sequences with HLA alleles at a 0.05 false discovery rate.

Deletions cut 8 bases from V and 1 base from J, with 19 bases between. Germline V gene lookup returns CDR1 MDHEN and CDR2 SYDVKM. The CDR3 has 16 amino acids. Researchers ran the PCR with 60 Vbeta and 13 Jbeta primers. Clones were sequenced by immunoSEQ multiplex PCR, and TCRdb holds only the in-frame ones, with some missing. The sample lists under 100,000 clones; around 70% were seen once. This clonotype was obtained from a woman aged 50 to 65 in good health and CMV-seropositive. The source material was PBMCs. The chain is built from TRBV28 and TRBJ2-3; perhaps TRBD1 as D (5 bases). The CDR3 DNA sequence: TGTGCCAGCCCCCTTGTAGGCAGGGTTGGCACAGATACGCAGTATTTT. This encodes CASPLVGRVGTDTQYF.